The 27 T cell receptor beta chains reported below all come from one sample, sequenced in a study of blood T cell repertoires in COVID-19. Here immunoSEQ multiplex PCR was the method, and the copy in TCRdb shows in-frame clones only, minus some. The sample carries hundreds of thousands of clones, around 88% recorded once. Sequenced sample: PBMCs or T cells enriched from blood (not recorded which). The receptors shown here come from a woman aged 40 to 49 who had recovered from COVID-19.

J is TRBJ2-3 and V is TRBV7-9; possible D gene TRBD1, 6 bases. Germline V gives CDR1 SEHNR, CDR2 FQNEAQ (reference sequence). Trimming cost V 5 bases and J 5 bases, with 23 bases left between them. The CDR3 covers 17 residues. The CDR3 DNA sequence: TGTGCCAGCAGCCCCGAGGCAGGGGTTGGGGCGGGAGATACGCAGTATTTT. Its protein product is CASSPEAGVGAGDTQYF.

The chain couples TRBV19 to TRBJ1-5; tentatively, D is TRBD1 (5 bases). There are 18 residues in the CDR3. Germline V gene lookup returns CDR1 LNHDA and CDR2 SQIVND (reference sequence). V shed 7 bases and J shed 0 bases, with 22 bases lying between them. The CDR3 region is CASTRSGHEPYSNQPQHF. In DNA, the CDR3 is TGTGCCAGTACCCGTTCCGGACACGAACCTTATAGCAATCAGCCCCAGCATTTT.

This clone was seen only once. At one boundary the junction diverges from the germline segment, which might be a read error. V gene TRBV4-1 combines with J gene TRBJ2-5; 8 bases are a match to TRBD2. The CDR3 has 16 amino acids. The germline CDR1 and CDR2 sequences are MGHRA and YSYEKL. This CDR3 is CASSKDPGGSGKTQYF. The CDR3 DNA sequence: TGCGCCAGCAGCAAAGATCCGGGAGGGTCGGGTAAGACCCAGTACTTC.

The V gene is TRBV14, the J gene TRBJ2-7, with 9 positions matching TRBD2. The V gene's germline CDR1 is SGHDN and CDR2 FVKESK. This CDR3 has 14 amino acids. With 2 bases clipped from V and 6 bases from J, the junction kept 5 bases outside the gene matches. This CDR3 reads CASSQYGLASEQYF. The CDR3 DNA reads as TGTGCCAGCAGCCAATACGGACTAGCGTCCGAGCAGTACTTC. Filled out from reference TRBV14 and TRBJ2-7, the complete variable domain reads EAGVTQFPSHSVIEKGQTVTLRCDPISGHDNLYWYRRVMGKEIKFLLHFVKESKQDESGMPNNRFLAERTGGTYSTLKVQPAELEDSGVYFCASSQYGLASEQYFGPGTRLTVT.

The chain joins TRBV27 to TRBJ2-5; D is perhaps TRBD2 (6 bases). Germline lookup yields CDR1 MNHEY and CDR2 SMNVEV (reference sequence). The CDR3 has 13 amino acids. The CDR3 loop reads CESGGHGQETQYF. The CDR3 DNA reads TGTGAGTCCGGAGGGCATGGGCAAGAGACCCAGTACTTC.

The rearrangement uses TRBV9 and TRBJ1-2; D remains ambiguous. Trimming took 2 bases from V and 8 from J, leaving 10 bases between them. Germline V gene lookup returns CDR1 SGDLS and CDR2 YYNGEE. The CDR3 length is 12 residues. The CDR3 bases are TGTGCCAGCAGCGTGGCGGGAGGCGGCTACACCTTC. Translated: CASSVAGGGYTF. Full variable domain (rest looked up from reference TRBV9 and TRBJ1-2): DSGVTQTPKHLITATGQRVTLRCSPRSGDLSVYWYQQSLDQGLQFLIQYYNGEERAKGNILERFSAQQFPDLHSELNLSSLELGDSALYFCASSVAGGGYTFGSGTRLTVV.

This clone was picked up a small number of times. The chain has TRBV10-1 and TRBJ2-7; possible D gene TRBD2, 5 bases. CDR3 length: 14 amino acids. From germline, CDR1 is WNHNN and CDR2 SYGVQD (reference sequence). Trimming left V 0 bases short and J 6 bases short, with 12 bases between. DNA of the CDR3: TGCGCCAGCAGTGAGTCGAATACGGGGTCCGAGCAGTACTTC. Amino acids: CASSESNTGSEQYF.

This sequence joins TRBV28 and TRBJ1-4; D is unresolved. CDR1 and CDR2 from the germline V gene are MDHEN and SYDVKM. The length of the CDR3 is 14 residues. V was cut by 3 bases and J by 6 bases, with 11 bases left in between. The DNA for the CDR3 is TGTGCCAGCAGTTTCTTACAGAAGGATGAAAAACTGTTTTTT. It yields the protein CASSFLQKDEKLFF.

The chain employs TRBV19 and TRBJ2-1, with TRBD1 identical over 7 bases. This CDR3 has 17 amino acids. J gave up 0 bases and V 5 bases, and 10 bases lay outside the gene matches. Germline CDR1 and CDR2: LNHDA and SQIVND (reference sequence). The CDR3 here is CASSVGQGESSYNEQFF. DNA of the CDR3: TGTGCCAGTAGTGTGGGCCAGGGGGAGAGCTCCTACAATGAGCAGTTCTTC.

The CDR3 protein is CASSSLGGPGTGELFF. CDR3 in DNA: TGTGCCAGCAGCTCACTAGGAGGCCCAGGCACCGGGGAGCTGTTTTTT. This chain connects TRBV7-3 to TRBJ2-2; D is possibly TRBD2 (5 bases). Germline-derived CDR1 and CDR2 are SGHTA and FQGTGA. The germline V and J ends were trimmed by 4 bases and 4 bases, with 16 bases remaining between them. This CDR3 is built from 16 residues.

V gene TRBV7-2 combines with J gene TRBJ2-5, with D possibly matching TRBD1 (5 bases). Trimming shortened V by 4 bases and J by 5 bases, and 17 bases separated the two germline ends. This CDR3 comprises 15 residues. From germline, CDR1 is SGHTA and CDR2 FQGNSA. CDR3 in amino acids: CASSSPLPRAETQYF. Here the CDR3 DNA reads TGTGCCAGCAGCTCTCCGCTACCCAGGGCGGAGACCCAGTACTTC.

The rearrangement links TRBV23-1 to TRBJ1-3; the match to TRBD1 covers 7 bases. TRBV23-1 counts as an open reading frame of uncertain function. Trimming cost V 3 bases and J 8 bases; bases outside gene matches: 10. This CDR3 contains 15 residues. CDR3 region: CASSHHDRDGYTIYF. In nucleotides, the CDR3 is TGCGCCAGCAGTCATCACGACAGGGACGGTTACACCATATATTTT.

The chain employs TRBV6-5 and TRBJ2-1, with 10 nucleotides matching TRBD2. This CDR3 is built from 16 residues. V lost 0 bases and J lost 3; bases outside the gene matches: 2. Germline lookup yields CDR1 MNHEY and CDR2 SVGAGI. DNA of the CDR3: TGTGCCAGCAGTTACTCTCGGACTAGCGGCTACAATGAGCAGTTCTTC. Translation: CASSYSRTSGYNEQFF.

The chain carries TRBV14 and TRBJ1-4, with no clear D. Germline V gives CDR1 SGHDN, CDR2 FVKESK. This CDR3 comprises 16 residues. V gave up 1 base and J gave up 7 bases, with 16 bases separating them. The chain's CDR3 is CASSQGFEGRVEKLFF. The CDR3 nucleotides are TGTGCCAGCAGCCAAGGGTTTGAGGGAAGGGTTGAAAAACTGTTTTTT.

The CDR3 sequence: CASKIGGENTEAFF. The CDR3 DNA reads TGTGCCAGCAAGATAGGAGGGGAAAACACTGAAGCTTTCTTT. The gene calls are TRBV28 and TRBJ1-1; tentatively, D is TRBD1 (5 bases). CDR1 is MDHEN and CDR2 is SYDVKM in the germline V gene. The CDR3 spans 14 residues. The V and J ends lost 7 bases and 2 bases respectively, with 14 bases between them.

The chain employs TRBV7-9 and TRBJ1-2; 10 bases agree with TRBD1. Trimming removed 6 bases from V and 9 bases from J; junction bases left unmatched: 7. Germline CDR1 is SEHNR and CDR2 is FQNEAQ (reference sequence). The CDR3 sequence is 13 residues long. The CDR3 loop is CASRPGTGERYTF. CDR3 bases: TGTGCCAGCAGGCCCGGGACAGGGGAACGCTACACCTTC. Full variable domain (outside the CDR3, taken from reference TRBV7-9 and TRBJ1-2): DTGVSQNPRHKITKRGQNVTFRCDPISEHNRLYWYRQTLGQGPEFLTYFQNEAQLEKSRLLSDRFSAERPKGSFSTLEIQRTEQGDSAMYLCASRPGTGERYTFGSGTRLTVV.

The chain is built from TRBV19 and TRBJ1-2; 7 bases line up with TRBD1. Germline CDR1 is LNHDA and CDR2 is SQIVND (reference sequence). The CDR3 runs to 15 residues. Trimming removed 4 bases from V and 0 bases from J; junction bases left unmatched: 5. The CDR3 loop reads CASSSPGGANYGYTF. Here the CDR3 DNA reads TGTGCCAGTAGTAGTCCAGGGGGAGCTAACTATGGCTACACCTTC.

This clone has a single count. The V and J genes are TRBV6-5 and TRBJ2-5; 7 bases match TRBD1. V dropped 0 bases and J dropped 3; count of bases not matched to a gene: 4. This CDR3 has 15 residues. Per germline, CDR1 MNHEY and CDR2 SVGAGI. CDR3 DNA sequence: TGTGCCAGCAGTTACTCGATACAGGGGAAAGAGACCCAGTACTTC. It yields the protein CASSYSIQGKETQYF.

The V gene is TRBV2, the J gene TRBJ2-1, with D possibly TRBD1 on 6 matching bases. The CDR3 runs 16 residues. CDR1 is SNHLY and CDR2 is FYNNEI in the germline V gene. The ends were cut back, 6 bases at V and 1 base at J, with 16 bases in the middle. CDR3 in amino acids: CASRPPGHSSYNEQFF. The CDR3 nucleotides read TGTGCCAGCAGGCCGCCGGGACACTCGTCCTACAATGAGCAGTTCTTC.

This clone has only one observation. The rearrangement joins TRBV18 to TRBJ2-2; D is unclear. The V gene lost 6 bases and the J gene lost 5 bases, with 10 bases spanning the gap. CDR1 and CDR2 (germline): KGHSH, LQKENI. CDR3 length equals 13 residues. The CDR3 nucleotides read TGTGCCAGCTCCCTCAGCGAGACCGGGGAGCTGTTTTTT. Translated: CASSLSETGELFF. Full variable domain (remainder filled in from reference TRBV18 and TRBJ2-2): NAGVMQNPRHLVRRRGQEARLRCSPMKGHSHVYWYRQLPEEGLKFMVYLQKENIIDESGMPKERFSAEFPKEGPSILRIQQVVRGDSAAYFCASSLSETGELFFGEGSRLTVL.

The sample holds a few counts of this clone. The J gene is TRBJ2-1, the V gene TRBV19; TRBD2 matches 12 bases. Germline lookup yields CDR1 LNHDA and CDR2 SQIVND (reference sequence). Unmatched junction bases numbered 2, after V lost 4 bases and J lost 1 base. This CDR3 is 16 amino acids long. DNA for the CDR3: TGTGCCAGTAGTAAACTAGCGGGAGGATCCTACAATGAGCAGTTCTTC. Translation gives CASSKLAGGSYNEQFF.

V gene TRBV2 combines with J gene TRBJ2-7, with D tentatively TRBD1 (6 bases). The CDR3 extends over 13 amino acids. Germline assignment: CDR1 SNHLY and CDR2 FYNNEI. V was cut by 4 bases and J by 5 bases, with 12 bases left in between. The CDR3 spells CASSVDRLNEQYF. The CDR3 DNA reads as TGTGCCAGCAGTGTCGACAGGTTAAACGAGCAGTACTTC.

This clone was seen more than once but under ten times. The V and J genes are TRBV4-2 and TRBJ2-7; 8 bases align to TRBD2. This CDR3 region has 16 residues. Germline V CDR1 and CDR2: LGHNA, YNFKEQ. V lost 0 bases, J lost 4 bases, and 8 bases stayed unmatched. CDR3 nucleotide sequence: TGTGCCAGCAGCCAAGAACCCGGCGGGGGGCTATACGAGCAGTACTTC. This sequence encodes CASSQEPGGGLYEQYF.

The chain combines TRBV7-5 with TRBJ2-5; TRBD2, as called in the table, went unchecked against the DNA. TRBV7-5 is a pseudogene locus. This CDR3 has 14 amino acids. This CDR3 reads CARLPIPTRGAQYF. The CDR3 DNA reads TGTGCCAGACTCCCCATTCCGACTAGAGGGGCCCAGTACTTC.

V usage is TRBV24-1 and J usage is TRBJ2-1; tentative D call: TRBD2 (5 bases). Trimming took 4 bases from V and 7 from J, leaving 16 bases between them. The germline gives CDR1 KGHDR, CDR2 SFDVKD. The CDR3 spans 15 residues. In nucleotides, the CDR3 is TGTGCCACCAGTGACATAATGGGAGAGAGAAATGAGCAGTTCTTC. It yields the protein CATSDIMGERNEQFF.

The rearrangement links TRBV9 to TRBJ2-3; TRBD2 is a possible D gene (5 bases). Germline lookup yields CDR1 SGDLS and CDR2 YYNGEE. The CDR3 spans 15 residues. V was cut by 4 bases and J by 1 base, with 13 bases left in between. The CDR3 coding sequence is TGTGCCAGCAGCCCCCGACACGGGGGCACAGATACGCAGTATTTT. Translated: CASSPRHGGTDTQYF.

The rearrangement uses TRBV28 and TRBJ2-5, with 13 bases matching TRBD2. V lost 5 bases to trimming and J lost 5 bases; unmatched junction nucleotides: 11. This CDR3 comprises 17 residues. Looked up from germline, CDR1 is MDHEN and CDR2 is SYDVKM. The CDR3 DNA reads TGTGCCAGCAGTACAGCCCGGACTAGCGGGAGAGTGGAGACCCAGTACTTC. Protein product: CASSTARTSGRVETQYF.